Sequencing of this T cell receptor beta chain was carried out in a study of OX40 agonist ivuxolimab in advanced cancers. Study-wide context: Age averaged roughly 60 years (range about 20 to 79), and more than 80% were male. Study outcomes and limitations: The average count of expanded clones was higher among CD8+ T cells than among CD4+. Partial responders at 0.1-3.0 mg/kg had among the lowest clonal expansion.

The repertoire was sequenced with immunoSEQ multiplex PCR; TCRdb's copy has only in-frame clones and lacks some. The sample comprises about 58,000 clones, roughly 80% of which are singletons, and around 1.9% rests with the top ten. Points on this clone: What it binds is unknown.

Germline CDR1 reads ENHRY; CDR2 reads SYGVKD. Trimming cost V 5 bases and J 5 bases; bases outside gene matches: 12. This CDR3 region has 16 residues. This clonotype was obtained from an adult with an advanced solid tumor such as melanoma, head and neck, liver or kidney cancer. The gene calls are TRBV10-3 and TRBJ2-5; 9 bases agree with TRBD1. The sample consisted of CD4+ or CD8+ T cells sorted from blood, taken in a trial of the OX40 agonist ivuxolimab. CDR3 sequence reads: CAISTGTGMWGETQYF. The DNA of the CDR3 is TGTGCCATCAGTACCGGGACAGGGATGTGGGGTGAGACCCAGTACTTC.